The rows below give T cell receptor beta chains drawn from one sample of a study of blood T cell repertoires in COVID-19. Sequencing used immunoSEQ multiplex PCR; TCRdb keeps in-frame clones, though not all of them. The sample records tens of thousands of clones, 90% being singletons. The sequenced material came from peripheral blood. These receptors came from a man between 50 and 59 years old with COVID-19, enrolled during active disease. CDR3s include the opening cysteine and the closing phenylalanine or tryptophan. The D gene is left open where the match is weak. Not all rows give a size; the values are once, few, many and, for expanded clones, a class.

abundance,d_gene,j_gene,v_gene,CDR3aa,CDR3nt
NA,TRBD1,TRBJ1-5,TRBV29-1,CSAPMEQGVGQPQHF,TGCAGCGCCCCTATGGAACAGGGGGTAGGTCAGCCCCAGCATTTT
NA,TRBD1,TRBJ2-3,TRBV5-1,CASSLESGGTTDTQYF,TGCGCCAGCAGCTTGGAGTCAGGGGGCACCACAGATACGCAGTATTTT
NA,TRBD2,TRBJ2-1,TRBV5-1,CASSSQGLAGVGDEQFF,TGCGCCAGCAGCTCACAGGGACTAGCGGGAGTTGGGGATGAGCAGTTCTTC
NA,NA,TRBJ1-2,TRBV5-4,CASSLSRGGGYTF,TGTGCCAGCAGCCTCTCCCGGGGTGGAGGCTACACCTTC
NA,NA,TRBJ2-2,TRBV24-1,CATSEPGAGELFF,TGTGCCACCAGTGAGCCGGGGGCCGGGGAGCTGTTTTTT
once,NA,TRBJ2-2,TRBV2,CASIQEATGELFF,TGTGCCAGCATTCAGGAGGCCACCGGGGAGCTGTTTTTT
NA,NA,TRBJ1-5,TRBV7-9,CASSFGGPGQPQHF,TGTGCCAGCAGCTTCGGAGGGCCGGGTCAGCCCCAGCATTTT
NA,TRBD2,TRBJ2-3,TRBV5-1,CASSLEGSGLTDTQYF,TGCGCCAGCAGCTTGGAGGGTAGCGGGCTCACAGATACGCAGTATTTT
NA,NA,TRBJ1-6,TRBV11-2,CASSPIGGFSPLHF,TGTGCCAGCAGCCCGATAGGAGGTTTCTCACCCCTCCACTTT
NA,NA,TRBJ1-2,TRBV11-2,CASSIRYREQVYGYTF,TGTGCCAGCAGCATTAGGTACAGGGAACAGGTCTATGGCTACACCTTC
NA,NA,TRBJ2-6,TRBV6-2/TRBV6-3,CASSLVSGANVLTF,TGTGCCAGCAGTTTAGTCTCTGGGGCCAACGTCCTGACTTTC
NA,TRBD1,TRBJ1-2,TRBV27,CASSGDRLGYTF,TGTGCCAGCAGTGGGGACAGGCTCGGCTACACCTTC
NA,TRBD2,TRBJ2-3,TRBV19,CASSRGLAQDTQYF,TGTGCCAGTAGTCGCGGACTAGCTCAAGATACGCAGTATTTT
NA,TRBD2,TRBJ2-1,TRBV19,CASSTLADPPYNEQFF,TGTGCCAGTAGTACTCTAGCGGACCCCCCCTACAATGAGCAGTTCTTC
NA,TRBD1,TRBJ1-4,TRBV3-1/TRBV3-2,CASSQGRDRGHEKLFF,TGTGCCAGCAGCCAAGGGAGGGACAGGGGGCATGAAAAACTGTTTTTT
NA,TRBD1,TRBJ1-2,TRBV7-6,CASRDPGQDYGYTF,TGTGCCAGCAGGGATCCGGGACAGGACTATGGCTACACCTTC
NA,NA,TRBJ2-3,TRBV7-8,CASRGDFVIATDTQYF,TGTGCCAGCAGAGGGGACTTCGTTATAGCCACAGATACGCAGTATTTT